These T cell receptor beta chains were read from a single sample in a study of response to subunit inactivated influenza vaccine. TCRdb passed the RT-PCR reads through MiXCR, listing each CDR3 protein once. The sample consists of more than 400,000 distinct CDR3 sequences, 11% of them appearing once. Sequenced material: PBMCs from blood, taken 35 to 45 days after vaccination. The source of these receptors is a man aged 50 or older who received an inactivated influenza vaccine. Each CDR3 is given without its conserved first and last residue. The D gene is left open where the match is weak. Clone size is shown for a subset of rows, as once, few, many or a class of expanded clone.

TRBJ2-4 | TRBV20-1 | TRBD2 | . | SARGTSAKNIQY
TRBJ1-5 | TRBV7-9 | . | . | ASSLAGATNQPQH
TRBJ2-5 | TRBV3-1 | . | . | ASSQDLETQY
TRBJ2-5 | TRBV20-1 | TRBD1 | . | SARDGGQGTETQY
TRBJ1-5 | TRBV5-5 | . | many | ASSLVGVGNQPQH
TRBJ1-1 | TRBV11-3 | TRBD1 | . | ASSLEARQGENTEAF
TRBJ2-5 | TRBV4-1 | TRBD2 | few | ASSQEPSGGGETQY
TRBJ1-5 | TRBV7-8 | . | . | ASSFDNRRLQPQH
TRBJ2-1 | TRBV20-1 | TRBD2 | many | SARPRLAGFYNEQF
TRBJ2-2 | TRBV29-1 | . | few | SVEWSGSGELF
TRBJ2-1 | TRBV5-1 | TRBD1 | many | ASSPTGQAMTYNEQF
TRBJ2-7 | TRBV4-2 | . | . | ASSQGRQGAYEQY
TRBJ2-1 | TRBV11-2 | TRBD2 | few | ASSLGSGHEQF
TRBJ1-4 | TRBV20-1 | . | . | SARKSGRSNEKLF
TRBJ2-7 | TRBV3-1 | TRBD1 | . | ASSQDFAGGMAYEQY
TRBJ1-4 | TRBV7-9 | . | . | ASSLAGDPSPV
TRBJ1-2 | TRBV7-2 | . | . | ASSFGTRGGYT
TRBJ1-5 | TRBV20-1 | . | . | SATRGGSNQPQH
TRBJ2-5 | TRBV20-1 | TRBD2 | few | SASRTSGRETQY
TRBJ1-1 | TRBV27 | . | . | ASISIGRMNTEAF
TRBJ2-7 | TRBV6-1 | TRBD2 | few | ASNRGQRGEQY
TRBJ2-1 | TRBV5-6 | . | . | ASSLPKPPQRTPSYNEQF
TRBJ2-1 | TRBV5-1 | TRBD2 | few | ASSVTGTSGGAQF
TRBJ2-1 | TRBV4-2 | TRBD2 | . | ASSQGTSGYEQF
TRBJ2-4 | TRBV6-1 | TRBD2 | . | ASSRGSAKNIQY
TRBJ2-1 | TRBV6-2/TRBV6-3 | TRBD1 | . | ASKIAGGRNEQF
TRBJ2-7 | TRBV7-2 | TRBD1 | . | ASSRQGVTSYEQY
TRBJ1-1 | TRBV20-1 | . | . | SDLRWGVTEAF
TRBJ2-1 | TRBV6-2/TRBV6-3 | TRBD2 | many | ASSSPGLASYNEQF
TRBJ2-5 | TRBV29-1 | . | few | SVEGRTNQETQY
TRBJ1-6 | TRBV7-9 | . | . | ASHRGGSGSPLH
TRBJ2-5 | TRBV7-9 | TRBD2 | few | ASSMSSGVETQY